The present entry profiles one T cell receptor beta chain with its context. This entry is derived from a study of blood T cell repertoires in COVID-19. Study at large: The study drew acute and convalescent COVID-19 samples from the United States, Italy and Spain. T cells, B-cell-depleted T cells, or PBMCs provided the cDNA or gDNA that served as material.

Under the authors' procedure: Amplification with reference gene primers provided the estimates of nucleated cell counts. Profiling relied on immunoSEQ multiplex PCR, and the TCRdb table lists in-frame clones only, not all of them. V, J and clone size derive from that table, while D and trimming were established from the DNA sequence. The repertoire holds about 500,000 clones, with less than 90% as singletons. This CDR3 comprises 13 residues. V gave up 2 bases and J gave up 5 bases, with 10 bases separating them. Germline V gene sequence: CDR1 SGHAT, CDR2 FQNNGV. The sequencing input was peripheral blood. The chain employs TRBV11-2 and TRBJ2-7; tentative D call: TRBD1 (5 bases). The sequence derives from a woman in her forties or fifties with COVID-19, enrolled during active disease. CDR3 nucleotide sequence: TGTGCCAGCAGCTTACGCAGGGTCAACGAGCAGTACTTC. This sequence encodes CASSLRRVNEQYF.